The T cell receptor beta chain under discussion was sequenced for a study of siplizumab effects on memory and regulatory T cells (dated by TCRdb to between 2017 and 2020). Antigens for these TCRs are unknown. Preparation of the library involved the immunoSEQ multiplex PCR assay. In TCRdb, the immuneACCESS table is reduced to in-frame sequences with V and J assigned. These tables do not hold every clone; where another copy was compared, an unresolved V gene accounts for under half, and the others remain unexplained. This sample is represented by some 980 clones; around 73% of them were singletons. Under 15% of the sample rests with the top ten. Mixed lymphocyte reaction cells were cocultured at 37°C for about 6 days. The sequenced sample consisted of CFSE-low (dividing) CD8+ T cells sorted from an allogeneic mixed lymphocyte reaction. The receptors derive from a human donor in good health; the cells came from an allogeneic mixed lymphocyte reaction.

This clone occurred a few times. This chain joins TRBV27 and TRBJ1-1; 7 bases fit TRBD1. V shed 0 bases, J shed 1 base, and the junction held 2 bases outside the gene matches. CDR3 length: 15 residues. Germline V gene sequence: CDR1 MNHEY, CDR2 SMNVEV (reference sequence). CDR3 sequence (DNA): TGTGCCAGCAGTTTATCGAAGGGGGCGAACACTGAAGCTTTCTTT. This sequence encodes CASSLSKGANTEAFF.